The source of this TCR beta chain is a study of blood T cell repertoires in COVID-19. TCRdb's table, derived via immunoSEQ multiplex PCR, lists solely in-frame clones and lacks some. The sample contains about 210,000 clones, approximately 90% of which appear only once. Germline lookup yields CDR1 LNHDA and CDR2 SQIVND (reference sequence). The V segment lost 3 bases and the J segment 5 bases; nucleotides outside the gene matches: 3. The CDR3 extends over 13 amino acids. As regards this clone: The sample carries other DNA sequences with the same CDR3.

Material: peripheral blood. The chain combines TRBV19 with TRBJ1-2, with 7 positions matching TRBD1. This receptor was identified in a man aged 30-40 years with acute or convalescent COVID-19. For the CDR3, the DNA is TGTGCCAGTAGTATCGGACAGGCGTATGGCTACACCTTC. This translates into CASSIGQAYGYTF.